Included here is one TCR beta chain sequence, with context. Antigen: not known. Genomic DNA provided the template from which TCR beta VDJ and CDR3 profiles were obtained. TCRdb analysed the reads with MiXCR anew, one entry per CDR3 protein. The repertoire has a few hundred thousand distinct CDR3 sequences, 60% to 65% of them found once; the top ten carry roughly 29%. The sample originates from a study of CD8+CD57+ T cells in acquired aplastic anemia. Overall study results and limits: Patients and controls shared twenty-nine CD8+ CDR3 sequences.

The CDR3 length is 13 residues. The V and J ends lost 5 bases and 2 bases, in that order; junction bases with no gene match: 5. Per germline, CDR1 DFQATT and CDR2 SNEGSKA (reference sequence). The specimen sequenced was sorted CD4+, CD8+, or CD8+CD57+ T cells (not recorded which) from PBMCs. The chain is built from TRBV20-1 and TRBJ1-2, with 7 bases aligning to TRBD1. The receptor was isolated from a human donor in good health. As DNA, the CDR3 is TGCAGTGCTGGGACAGATTTCAACTATGGCTACACCTTC. This codes for CSAGTDFNYGYTF.